This TCR beta chain originates from a study of naive and memory T cell subsets. Study outcomes and limitations: Tuberculin site TCR excess was interpreted as type IV hypersensitivity infiltration.

The table lists this clonotype with many counts. Its antigen is unidentified. Four PCR rounds used nested alpha and beta constant region primers plus the SP2 primer. For blood and skin samples, reverse transcription used TCR alpha and beta constant primers. TCRdb independently ran MiXCR on the UMI-ligation and nested PCR reads; one entry per CDR3 protein. The sample records 30,000 to 35,000 distinct CDR3 sequences, roughly 6.6% being singletons. Treatment reported: skin biopsy from PPD injection site in Mantoux-positive individual. An oligonucleotide containing a UMI was ligated to the 3' end of TCR cDNA. Tuberculin skin test biopsies were taken where PPD was injected in Mantoux-positive people. Unsorted total RNA, roughly 1 to 1,100 ng, was DNase treated before reverse transcription. The TCR originated in an adult in good health. The sequencing here drew on skin, taken from a tuberculin skin test site.

CDR3 sequence: CSASGQGSGNTIYF. DNA for the CDR3: TGCAGTGCTAGTGGACAGGGGTCTGGAAACACCATATATTTT. The J gene is TRBJ1-3, the V gene TRBV20-1; 9 bases align to TRBD1. Germline lookup yields CDR1 DFQATT and CDR2 SNEGSKA (reference sequence). The CDR3 runs to 14 residues. V lost 3 bases, J lost 1 base, and 1 base stayed unmatched.